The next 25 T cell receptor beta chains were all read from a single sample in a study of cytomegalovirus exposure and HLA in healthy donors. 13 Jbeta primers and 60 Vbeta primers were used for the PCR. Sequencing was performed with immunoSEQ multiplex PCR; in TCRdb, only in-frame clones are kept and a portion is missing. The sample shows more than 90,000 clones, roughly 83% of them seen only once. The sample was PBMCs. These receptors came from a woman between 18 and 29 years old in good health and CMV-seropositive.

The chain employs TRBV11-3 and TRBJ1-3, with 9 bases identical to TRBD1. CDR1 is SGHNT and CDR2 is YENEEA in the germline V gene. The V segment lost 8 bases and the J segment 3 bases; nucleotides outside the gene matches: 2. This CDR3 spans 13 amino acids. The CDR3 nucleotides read TGTGCCAGCCAGGACAGGGGTGGAAACACCATATATTTT. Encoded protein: CASQDRGGNTIYF.

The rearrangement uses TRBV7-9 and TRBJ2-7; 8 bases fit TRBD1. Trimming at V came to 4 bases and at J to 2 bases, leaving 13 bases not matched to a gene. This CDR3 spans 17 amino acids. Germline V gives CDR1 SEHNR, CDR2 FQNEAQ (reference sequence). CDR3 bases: TGTGCCAGCAGCTCCTCTGTCGGGGACAGGAATACCTACGAGCAGTACTTC. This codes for CASSSSVGDRNTYEQYF.

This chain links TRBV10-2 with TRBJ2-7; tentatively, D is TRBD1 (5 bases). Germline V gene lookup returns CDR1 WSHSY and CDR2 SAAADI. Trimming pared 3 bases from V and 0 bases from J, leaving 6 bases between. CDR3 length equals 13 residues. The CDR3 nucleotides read TGCGCCAGCAGTGACAGGGCCTCCTACGAGCAGTACTTC. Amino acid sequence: CASSDRASYEQYF.

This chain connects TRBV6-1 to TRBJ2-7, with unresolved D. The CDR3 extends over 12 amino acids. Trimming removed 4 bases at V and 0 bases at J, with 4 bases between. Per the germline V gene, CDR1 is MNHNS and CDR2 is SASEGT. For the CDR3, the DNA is TGTGCCAGCAGTGCCCGCTCCTACGAGCAGTACTTC. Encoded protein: CASSARSYEQYF.

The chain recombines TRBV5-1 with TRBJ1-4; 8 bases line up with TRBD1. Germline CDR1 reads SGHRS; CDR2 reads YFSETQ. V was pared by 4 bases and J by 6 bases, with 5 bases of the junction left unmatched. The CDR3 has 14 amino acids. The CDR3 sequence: CASSRQGQDEKLFF. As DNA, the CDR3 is TGCGCCAGCAGCCGACAGGGACAGGATGAAAAACTGTTTTTT.

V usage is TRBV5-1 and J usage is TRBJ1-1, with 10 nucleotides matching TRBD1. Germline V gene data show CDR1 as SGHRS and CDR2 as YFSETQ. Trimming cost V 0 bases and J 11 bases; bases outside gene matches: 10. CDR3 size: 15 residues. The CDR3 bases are TGCGCCAGCAGCTTGGCTCTCTTGGGACAGGGGCAGGCTTTCTTT. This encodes CASSLALLGQGQAFF.

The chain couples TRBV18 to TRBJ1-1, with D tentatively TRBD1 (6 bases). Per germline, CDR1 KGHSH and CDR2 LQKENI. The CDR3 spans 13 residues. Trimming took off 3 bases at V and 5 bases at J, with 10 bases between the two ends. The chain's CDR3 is CASSPSRGTEAFF. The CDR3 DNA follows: TGTGCCAGCTCACCCTCGAGGGGGACTGAAGCTTTCTTT. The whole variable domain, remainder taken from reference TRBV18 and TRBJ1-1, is NAGVMQNPRHLVRRRGQEARLRCSPMKGHSHVYWYRQLPEEGLKFMVYLQKENIIDESGMPKERFSAEFPKEGPSILRIQQVVRGDSAAYFCASSPSRGTEAFFGQGTRLTVV.

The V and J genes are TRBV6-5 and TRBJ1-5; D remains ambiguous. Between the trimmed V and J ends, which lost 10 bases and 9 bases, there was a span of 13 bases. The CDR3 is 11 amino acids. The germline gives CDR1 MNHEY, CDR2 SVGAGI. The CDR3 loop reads CATLQARPQHF. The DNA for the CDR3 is TGTGCCACCCTGCAGGCGAGGCCCCAGCATTTT.

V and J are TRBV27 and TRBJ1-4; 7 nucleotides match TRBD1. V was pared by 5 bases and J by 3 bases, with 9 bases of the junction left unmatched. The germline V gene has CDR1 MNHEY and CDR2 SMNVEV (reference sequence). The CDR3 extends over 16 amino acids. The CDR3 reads CASSVIQGGSNEKLFF. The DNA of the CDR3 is TGTGCCAGCAGTGTCATCCAGGGGGGTTCTAATGAAAAACTGTTTTTT.

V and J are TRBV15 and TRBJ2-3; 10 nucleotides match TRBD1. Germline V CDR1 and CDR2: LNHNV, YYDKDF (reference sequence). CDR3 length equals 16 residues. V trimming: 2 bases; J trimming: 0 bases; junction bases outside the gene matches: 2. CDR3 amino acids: CATSRRDRGSTDTQYF. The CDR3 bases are TGTGCCACCAGCAGACGGGACAGGGGCAGCACAGATACGCAGTATTTT.

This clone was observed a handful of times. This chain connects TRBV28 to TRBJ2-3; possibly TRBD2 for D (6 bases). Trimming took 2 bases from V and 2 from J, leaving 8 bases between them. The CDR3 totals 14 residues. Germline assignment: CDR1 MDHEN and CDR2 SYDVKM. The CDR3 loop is CASSLRTTTDTQYF. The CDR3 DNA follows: TGTGCCAGCAGTTTACGGACTACCACAGATACGCAGTATTTT.

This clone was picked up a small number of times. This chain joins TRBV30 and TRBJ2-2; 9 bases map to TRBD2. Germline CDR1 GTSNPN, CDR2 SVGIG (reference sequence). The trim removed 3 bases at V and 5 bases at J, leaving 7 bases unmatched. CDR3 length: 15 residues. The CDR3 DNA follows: TGTGCCTGGAGAGCCAGCGGGAGGAGAACCGGGGAGCTGTTTTTT. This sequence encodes CAWRASGRRTGELFF.

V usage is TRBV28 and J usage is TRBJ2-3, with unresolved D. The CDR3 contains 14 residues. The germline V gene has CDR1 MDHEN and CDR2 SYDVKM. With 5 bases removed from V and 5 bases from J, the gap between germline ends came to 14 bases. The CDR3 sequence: CASSPHRRLDTQYF. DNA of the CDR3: TGTGCCAGCAGTCCCCACAGACGCTTAGATACGCAGTATTTT. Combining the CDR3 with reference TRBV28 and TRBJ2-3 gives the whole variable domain DVKVTQSSRYLVKRTGEKVFLECVQDMDHENMFWYRQDPGLGLRLIYFSYDVKMKEKGDIPEGYSVSREKKERFSLILESASTNQTSMYLCASSPHRRLDTQYFGPGTRLTVL.

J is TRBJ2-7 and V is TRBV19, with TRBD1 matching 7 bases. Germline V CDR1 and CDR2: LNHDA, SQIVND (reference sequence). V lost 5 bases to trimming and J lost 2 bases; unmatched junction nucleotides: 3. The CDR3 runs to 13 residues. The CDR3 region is CASSSGTAYEQYF. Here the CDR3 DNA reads TGTGCCAGTAGTTCCGGGACAGCCTACGAGCAGTACTTC.

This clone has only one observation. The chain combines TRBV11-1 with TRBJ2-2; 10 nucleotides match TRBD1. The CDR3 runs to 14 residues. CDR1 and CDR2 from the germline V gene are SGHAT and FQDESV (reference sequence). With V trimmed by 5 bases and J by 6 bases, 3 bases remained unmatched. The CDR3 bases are TGTGCCAGCAGCACTGGACAGGGGGCCGGGGAGCTGTTTTTT. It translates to CASSTGQGAGELFF. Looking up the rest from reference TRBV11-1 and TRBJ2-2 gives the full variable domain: EAEVAQSPRYKITEKSQAVAFWCDPISGHATLYWYRQILGQGPELLVQFQDESVVDDSQLPKDRFSAERLKGVDSTLKIQPAELGDSAMYLCASSTGQGAGELFFGEGSRLTVL.

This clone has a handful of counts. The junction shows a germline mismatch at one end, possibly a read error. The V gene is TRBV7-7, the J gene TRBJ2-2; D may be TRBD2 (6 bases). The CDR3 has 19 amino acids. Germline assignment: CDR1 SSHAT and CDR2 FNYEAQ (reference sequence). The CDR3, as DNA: TGTGCTAGCATCCCCTGGAAAAGCCCGTTCCGGGAGCGCACCGGGGAGCTGTTTTTT. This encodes CASIPWKSPFRERTGELFF.

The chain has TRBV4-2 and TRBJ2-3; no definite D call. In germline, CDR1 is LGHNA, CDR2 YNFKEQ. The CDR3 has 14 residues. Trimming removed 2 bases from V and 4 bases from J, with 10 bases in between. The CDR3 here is CASSQYGAADTQYF. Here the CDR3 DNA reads TGTGCCAGCAGCCAATATGGTGCGGCAGATACGCAGTATTTT.

CDR3 in amino acids: CASSLVGQSYPGANVLTF. As DNA, the CDR3 is TGCGCCAGCAGCTTGGTGGGACAGTCTTACCCCGGGGCCAACGTCCTGACTTTC. The chain links TRBV5-1 to TRBJ2-6; 7 bases agree with TRBD1. The CDR3 sequence is 18 residues long. CDR1 and CDR2 from the germline V gene are SGHRS and YFSETQ. V was clipped by 0 bases and J by 4 bases; unmatched bases: 10. The variable domain in full, with the rest retrieved from reference TRBV5-1 and TRBJ2-6, is KAGVTQTPRYLIKTRGQQVTLSCSPISGHRSVSWYQQTPGQGLQFLFEYFSETQRNKGNFPGRFSGRQFSNSRSEMNVSTLELGDSALYLCASSLVGQSYPGANVLTFGAGSRLTVL.

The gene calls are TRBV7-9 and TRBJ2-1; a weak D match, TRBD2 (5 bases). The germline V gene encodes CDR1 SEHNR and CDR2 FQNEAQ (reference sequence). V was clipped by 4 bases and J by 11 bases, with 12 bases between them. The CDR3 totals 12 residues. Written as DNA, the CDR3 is TGTGCCAGCAGCTCATGGTCCGGGAAGCAGTTCTTC. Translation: CASSSWSGKQFF. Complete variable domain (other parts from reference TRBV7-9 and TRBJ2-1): DTGVSQNPRHKITKRGQNVTFRCDPISEHNRLYWYRQTLGQGPEFLTYFQNEAQLEKSRLLSDRFSAERPKGSFSTLEIQRTEQGDSAMYLCASSSWSGKQFFGPGTRLTVL.

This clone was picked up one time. For the CDR3, the DNA is TGCGCCAGCAGCTTGATCCCAGCGGGAGGGTACAATGAGCAGTTCTTC. Its protein product is CASSLIPAGGYNEQFF. This chain uses TRBV5-1 with TRBJ2-1, with 10 bases identical to TRBD2. This CDR3 comprises 16 residues. The junction had 5 bases not matched to a gene; V was cut back by 1 base and J by 4 bases. In germline, CDR1 is SGHRS, CDR2 YFSETQ. The variable domain in full, with the rest retrieved from reference TRBV5-1 and TRBJ2-1, is KAGVTQTPRYLIKTRGQQVTLSCSPISGHRSVSWYQQTPGQGLQFLFEYFSETQRNKGNFPGRFSGRQFSNSRSEMNVSTLELGDSALYLCASSLIPAGGYNEQFFGPGTRLTVL.

This chain's CDR3 is CASSWGYDRDGYGYTF. CDR3 nucleotide sequence: TGCGCCAGCAGCTGGGGATACGACAGGGACGGCTATGGCTACACCTTC. V usage is TRBV5-1 and J usage is TRBJ1-2, with 7 bases aligning to TRBD1. The CDR3 is 16 residues long. Germline V gene data show CDR1 as SGHRS and CDR2 as YFSETQ. V dropped 3 bases and J dropped 4; count of bases not matched to a gene: 12.

CDR3 sequence reads: CASSLVAREQYF. CDR3 coding DNA: TGTGCCAGCAGCTTAGTAGCTCGGGAGCAGTACTTC. This chain links TRBV11-1 with TRBJ2-7; D is unresolved. CDR1 and CDR2 from the germline V gene are SGHAT and FQDESV (reference sequence). The length of the CDR3 is 12 residues. The V end was cut by 1 base, the J end by 7 bases, with 8 bases between.

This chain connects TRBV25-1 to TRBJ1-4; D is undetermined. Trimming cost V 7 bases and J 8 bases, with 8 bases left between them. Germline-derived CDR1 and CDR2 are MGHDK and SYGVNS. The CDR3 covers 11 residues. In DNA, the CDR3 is TGTGCCAGCACTCACAACGAAAAACTGTTTTTT. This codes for CASTHNEKLFF.

The CDR3 here is CASSLQTNYGYTF. CDR3 sequence (DNA): TGTGCCAGCAGCTTACAGACTAACTATGGCTACACCTTC. This rearrangement joins TRBV7-8 to TRBJ1-2; D not certain. The CDR3 spans 13 residues. With 2 bases removed from V and 0 bases from J, the gap between germline ends came to 4 bases. The germline gives CDR1 SGHVS, CDR2 FQNEAQ.

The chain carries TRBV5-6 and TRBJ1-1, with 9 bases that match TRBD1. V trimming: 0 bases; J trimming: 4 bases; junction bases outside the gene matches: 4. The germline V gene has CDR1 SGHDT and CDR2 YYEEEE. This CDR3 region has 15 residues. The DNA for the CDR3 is TGTGCCAGCAGCTTGGTCGGGGACAGGGTCACTGAAGCTTTCTTT. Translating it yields CASSLVGDRVTEAFF.